One and the same sample provided the 9 T cell receptor beta chains below, sequenced in a study of blood T cell repertoires in COVID-19. Assay: immunoSEQ multiplex PCR; the TCRdb copy retains only in-frame clones and omits some. Of about 220,000 clones listed, about 85% are singletons. Sequencing was performed on peripheral blood. The receptors come from a man aged 50-60 years who had recovered from COVID-19.

The sample holds one count of this clone. This CDR3 reads CASTRGPLGETQYF. The CDR3 DNA is TGTGCCAGCACCAGGGGGCCTCTTGGAGAGACCCAGTACTTC. V and J are TRBV6-5 and TRBJ2-5; 8 bases map to TRBD1. J was trimmed by 4 bases and V by 7 bases; bases with no gene match: 8. Germline loops: CDR1 MNHEY, CDR2 SVGAGI. The length of the CDR3 is 14 residues.

The chain combines TRBV6-1 with TRBJ1-5, with D possibly being TRBD1 (6 bases). The CDR3 spans 19 residues. The V and J ends lost 1 base and 2 bases respectively, with 21 bases between them. The germline V gene encodes CDR1 MNHNS and CDR2 SASEGT. This chain's CDR3 is CASSEGLGAAQLGNQPQHF. In DNA, the CDR3 is TGTGCCAGCAGTGAAGGTTTGGGGGCAGCCCAGTTAGGCAATCAGCCCCAGCATTTT.

This sequence joins TRBV5-4 and TRBJ2-2; TRBD2 matches at 10 bases. This CDR3 region has 16 residues. Germline V lookup: CDR1 SGHNT, CDR2 YYREEE (reference sequence). With 2 bases clipped from V and 3 bases from J, the junction kept 4 bases outside the gene matches. DNA of the CDR3: TGTGCCAGCAGCTTAGCGGGAGGGCTCGACACCGGGGAGCTGTTTTTT. Protein product: CASSLAGGLDTGELFF.

The V call is TRBV2, the J call TRBJ2-6; 9 nucleotides match TRBD1. Trimming cost V 6 bases and J 3 bases; bases outside gene matches: 9. The V gene's germline CDR1 is SNHLY and CDR2 FYNNEI. The CDR3 is made up of 17 amino acids. CDR3 bases: TGTGCCAGCAGGGGCGGGACAGGGTACTTTGGGGCCAACGTCCTGACTTTC. Translating it yields CASRGGTGYFGANVLTF.

This clone has a single count. The gene calls are TRBV11-2 and TRBJ2-4, with 12 bases identical to TRBD2. Germline CDR1 SGHAT, CDR2 FQNNGV. The V and J ends lost 5 bases and 8 bases, in that order; junction bases with no gene match: 10. The CDR3 totals 16 residues. CDR3 sequence: CASSQLLASGRDIQYF. In DNA, the CDR3 is TGTGCCAGCAGCCAACTCTTAGCTAGCGGGAGGGACATTCAGTACTTC.

The chain is built from TRBV5-1 and TRBJ2-3; no reliable D call. CDR3 size: 15 residues. V was cut by 0 bases and J by 4 bases, with 12 bases left in between. Germline V gene data show CDR1 as SGHRS and CDR2 as YFSETQ. CDR3 nucleotides: TGCGCCAGCAGCTTGGGACTGTCGTATTCAGATACGCAGTATTTT. It yields the protein CASSLGLSYSDTQYF.

This sequence joins TRBV5-1 and TRBJ1-1, with 8 bases matching TRBD1. CDR3 length: 16 amino acids. Germline V gene data show CDR1 as SGHRS and CDR2 as YFSETQ. Unmatched junction bases numbered 8, after V lost 1 base and J lost 3 bases. The CDR3 is CASSLQDRAGDTEAFF. CDR3 bases: TGCGCCAGCAGCTTGCAGGACAGGGCGGGGGACACTGAAGCTTTCTTT.

The rearrangement joins TRBV3-1 (or the pseudogene TRBV3-2) to TRBJ1-3; D remains unclear. The length of the CDR3 is 13 residues. Germline values: CDR1 LGHDT, CDR2 YNNKEL (reference sequence). V lost 6 bases and J lost 4, with 10 bases in between. The CDR3 sequence is CASSLGGGNTIYF. In DNA, the CDR3 is TGTGCCAGCAGTCTCGGAGGGGGAAACACCATATATTTT.

This clone came up a few times. The rearrangement uses TRBV2 and TRBJ2-2; 8 nucleotides line up with TRBD2. Trimming took 6 bases from V and 0 from J; bases not matched to a gene: 3. Germline V gene data show CDR1 as SNHLY and CDR2 as FYNNEI. The CDR3 has 15 amino acids. CDR3 protein: CASRLAVANTGELFF. The CDR3 region has the DNA TGTGCCAGCAGACTAGCGGTGGCGAACACCGGGGAGCTGTTTTTT.